This T cell receptor (beta chain) derives from a study of OX40 agonist ivuxolimab in advanced cancers. Study background: Three patients, one with hepatocellular carcinoma and two with cutaneous melanoma, achieved partial responses.

Clones were sequenced by immunoSEQ multiplex PCR, and TCRdb holds only the in-frame ones, with some missing. The sample includes more than 15,000 clones, roughly 77% of them seen just once. The V and J ends lost 2 bases and 2 bases respectively, with 13 bases between them. Germline lookup yields CDR1 MGHRA and CDR2 YSYEKL. The CDR3 length is 15 residues. This sequence was found in an adult with an advanced solid tumor such as melanoma, head and neck, liver or kidney cancer. The V call is TRBV4-1, the J call TRBJ2-7; D gene unclear. This specimen was CD4+ or CD8+ T cells sorted from blood, taken in a trial of the OX40 agonist ivuxolimab. CDR3 in DNA: TGCGCCAGCAGCCAACAACCAGTAACGACCTACGAGCAGTACTTC. Its protein is CASSQQPVTTYEQYF.